This T cell receptor (beta chain) comes out of a study of breast tumors, draining lymph nodes, adjacent tissues. MiXCR, run by TCRdb on the multiplex PCR reads, gives a single entry per CDR3 protein. The table has 180,000 or so distinct CDR3 sequences, 31% seen once. Germline assignment: CDR1 DFQATT and CDR2 SNEGSKA (reference sequence). Trimming stripped 5 bases from V and 5 bases from J, with 15 bases between. This CDR3 comprises 13 residues. The lymph nodes were axillary draining lymph nodes from breast cancer patients. This clonotype was seen a single time. Its cognate antigen is unknown. Overall study findings and caveats: Data only fit, rather than demonstrated, lymph node origin of most tumor T cells. The data were judged consistent with most tumor T cells coming from lymph node and expanding in tumor. Luminal-like breast cancer showed significantly greater tumor-nontumor repertoire similarity than basal-like breast cancer did. Tumor repertoires ranked between lymph nodes and nontumor tissue in diversity, with V and J gene preferences.

The clonotype was recovered from a female donor with breast cancer. Some clones in this sample may be carry-over from other donors' samples. Sequenced input: axillary lymph node tissue. V and J are TRBV20-1 and TRBJ1-2; D is undetermined. The CDR3 protein is CSAPGPQSYGYTF. DNA for the CDR3: TGCAGTGCTCCCGGGCCCCAGTCTTATGGCTACACCTTC.